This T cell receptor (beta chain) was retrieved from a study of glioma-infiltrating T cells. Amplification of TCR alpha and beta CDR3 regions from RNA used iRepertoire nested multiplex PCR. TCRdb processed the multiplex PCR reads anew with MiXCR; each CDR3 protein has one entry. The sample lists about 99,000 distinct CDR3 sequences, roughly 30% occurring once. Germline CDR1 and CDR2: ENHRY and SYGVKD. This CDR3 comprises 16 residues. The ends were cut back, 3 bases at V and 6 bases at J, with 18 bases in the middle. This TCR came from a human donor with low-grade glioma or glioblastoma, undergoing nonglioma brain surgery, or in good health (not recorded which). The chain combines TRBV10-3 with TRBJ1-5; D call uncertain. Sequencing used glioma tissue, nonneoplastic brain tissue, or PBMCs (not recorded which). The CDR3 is CAISEEPSLGSQPQHF. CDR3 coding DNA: TGTGCCATCAGTGAAGAACCGAGCTTGGGTAGTCAGCCCCAGCATTTT.